This T cell receptor beta chain stems from a study of tumor-infiltrating lymphocytes in oesophageal squamous cell carcinoma. One entry per CDR3 protein, called by TCRdb with MiXCR from the PCR reads. The table lists about 19,000 distinct CDR3 sequences, over 40% of them singletons. The CDR3 sequence is 14 residues long. Germline lookup yields CDR1 MNHGY and CDR2 SVAAGI. The chain has TRBV6-9 and TRBJ1-1; TRBD2 is a possible D gene (6 bases). The tail of the sequence fits TRBJ2-3 better, so the J call may be wrong. Sequenced: normal esophageal tissue next to the tumor. The TCR originated in a male donor with esophageal squamous cell carcinoma. The CDR3 DNA sequence: TGTGCCAGCGTCTTCGGGAGTGCCGCAGATACGCAGTATTTT. Amino acid sequence: CASVFGSAADTQYF.